In this sample, the clone carrying this T cell receptor beta chain turned up a few times. Its antigen is not identified. The CDR3 consists of 13 residues. The germline gives CDR1 LGHNA, CDR2 YSLEER. V shed 0 bases and J shed 10 bases, with 12 bases lying between them. This record comes from a study of cytomegalovirus exposure and HLA in healthy donors. The PCR contained 60 Vbeta and 13 Jbeta primers. Generated by immunoSEQ multiplex PCR, the TCRdb table keeps only in-frame clones and is missing some. The data contain under 200,000 clones, 80% to 85% of them singletons. Study conclusions and caveats: Presence/absence analyses took donor sequencing depth as roughly uniform. Researchers reported that a few CMV-associated chains were confirmed in vitro as CMV antigen-specific. Later analysis showed TCR association rates varying by HLA locus, highest for DRB1 and lowest for HLA-C.

The clonotype was recovered from a woman aged 18-30 years in good health and CMV-seronegative. Sequenced: PBMCs. V usage is TRBV4-3 and J usage is TRBJ1-1, with a tentative D call TRBD1 (6 bases). The CDR3, as DNA: TGCGCCAGCAGCCAAGAATTGGGGACATCAGCTTTCTTT. Amino acid sequence: CASSQELGTSAFF.